The rows below give T cell receptor beta chains drawn from one sample of a study of identical twins. A single record per CDR3 protein comes from TCRdb applying MiXCR to the 5' RACE reads. This sample has approximately 890,000 distinct CDR3 sequences; approximately 13% occur once, and the top ten carry around 1.6%. These sequences were also reported in another study, on yellow fever vaccine responses in identical twins.

Sequences were obtained from PBMCs. All receptors come from a young woman in good health. CDR3s include the opening cysteine and the closing phenylalanine or tryptophan. The D gene is left open where the match is weak. Clone size is not always given. Where it is, it says once, few, many or a class for expanded clones.

V gene	J gene	D gene	clone size	CDR3 DNA	CDR3 protein
TRBV28	TRBJ1-4	-	-	TGTGCCAGCAGTGATAACAGGGATCTGTTTTTT	CASSDNRDLFF
TRBV27	TRBJ2-5	TRBD1	few	TGTGCCAGCAGTTTAAGGACAGGGTACTTGGGGGAGACCCAGTACTTC	CASSLRTGYLGETQYF
TRBV24-1	TRBJ2-3	-	many	TGTGCCACCAGTGCAGCAGACCTTAGCACAGATACGCAGTATTTT	CATSAADLSTDTQYF
TRBV28	TRBJ1-1	-	few	TGTGCCAGCAGTCCGGGGGGCAGGGGTACTGAAGCTTTCTTT	CASSPGGRGTEAFF
TRBV6-1	TRBJ2-3	TRBD2	many	TGTGCCAGCATACCTAGCGGGAGCACAGATACGCAGTATTTT	CASIPSGSTDTQYF
TRBV7-9	TRBJ1-1	-	few	TGTGCCAGCAGCCTAGTCGGGTACGACACTGAAGCTTTCTTT	CASSLVGYDTEAFF
TRBV5-1	TRBJ2-4	-	few	TGCGCCAGCAGCCCAAATGGGGGCCCCAAAAACATTCAGTACTTC	CASSPNGGPKNIQYF
TRBV5-1	TRBJ1-1	-	few	TGCGCCAGCAGCTTGGGGACAGTTCAAGGTCTGAACACTGAAGCTTTCTTT	CASSLGTVQGLNTEAFF
TRBV10-3	TRBJ2-1	-	many	TGTGCCATCAGTGAGACTCGGGGAGCCTACAATGAGCAGTTCTTC	CAISETRGAYNEQFF
TRBV7-8	TRBJ1-1	TRBD1	-	TGTGCCAGCAGCCCTCGACAGGGGGTGCCTGAAGCTTTCTTT	CASSPRQGVPEAFF
TRBV20-1	TRBJ1-1	-	-	TGCAGTGCTAGTTCAACAGGAGCAACTGAAGCTTTCTTT	CSASSTGATEAFF
TRBV20-1	TRBJ2-4	-	few	TGCAGTGCTAGAGATGGCTCGGGAAACATTCAGTACTTC	CSARDGSGNIQYF
TRBV20-1	TRBJ1-2	-	few	TGCAGTGCTAGAGTCGAATTGGGGGCGCCGGGCTACACCTTC	CSARVELGAPGYTF
TRBV6-5	TRBJ2-7	-	few	TGTGCCAGCACCCTGGGCGCGGAGCAGTACTTC	CASTLGAEQYF
TRBV24-1	TRBJ2-2	-	few	TGTGCCACCAGTGAGGCCGGGACAAGGAACACCGGGGAGCTGTTTTTT	CATSEAGTRNTGELFF
TRBV20-1	TRBJ1-2	-	-	TGCAGCGACGTCTATAGGGACTATGGCTACACCTTC	CSDVYRDYGYTF
TRBV2	TRBJ1-2	-	-	TGTGCCGGTGGCGGGAACTATGGCTACACCTTC	CAGGGNYGYTF
TRBV5-5	TRBJ1-6	-	-	TGTGCCAGCAGCTTCGGGGTAGATAATTCACCCCTCCACTTT	CASSFGVDNSPLHF
TRBV21-1	TRBJ2-3	-	-	TGTGCCAGCAGCAAAGAGCGGGGAGATACGCAGTATTTT	CASSKERGDTQYF
TRBV12-3/TRBV12-4	TRBJ2-5	-	few	TGTGCCAGCAGTCCCCGTGGTAGCGGTGGGGCCCAGTACTTC	CASSPRGSGGAQYF